Below, 31 T cell receptor beta chains from the same sample are listed, as sequenced in a study of Ad26.COV2.S vaccination and SARS-CoV-2 variants. This sample's treatment: about 20 received Ad26.COV2.S at low or high dose, single or two shots; about five received placebo; per-sample allocation not given. Each sample was drawn 63 days after the first injection (of vaccine or placebo). Some clones are missing from TCRdb's copy, which holds only in-frame ones; the method was immunoSEQ multiplex PCR. The sample comprises around 400,000 clones, more than 80% of which are singletons, and 12% rests with the top ten. The sample in question was peripheral blood, obtained in a trial of Ad26.COV2.S vaccine versus placebo. These receptors came from a person aged 18-60 years who received the Ad26.COV2.S COVID-19 vaccine or a placebo.

J is TRBJ1-1 and V is TRBV24-1; perhaps TRBD1 as D (5 bases). Trimming removed 9 bases from V and 0 bases from J, with 13 bases in between. Germline CDR1 is KGHDR and CDR2 is SFDVKD. The CDR3 consists of 14 residues. CDR3: CATQGWGVNTEAFF. The CDR3 bases are TGTGCCACCCAGGGATGGGGAGTGAACACTGAAGCTTTCTTT.

This chain connects TRBV29-1 to TRBJ2-3, with 10 bases aligning to TRBD2. The CDR3 runs to 15 residues. Germline V gives CDR1 SQVTM, CDR2 ANQGSEA. Trimming at V came to 8 bases and at J to 0 bases, leaving 8 bases not matched to a gene. In DNA form, the CDR3 reads TGCAGCATGAGGGGGACTAGCGCTAGCACAGATACGCAGTATTTT. It specifies CSMRGTSASTDTQYF.

CDR3 sequence (DNA): TGTGCCAGCAGCGCCCGACAGGGCCCGCCGCCTACCTACGAGCAGTACTTC. As protein: CASSARQGPPPTYEQYF. The chain joins TRBV2 to TRBJ2-7; 7 bases map to TRBD1. The CDR3 totals 17 residues. V was pared by 6 bases and J by 2 bases, with 16 bases of the junction left unmatched. CDR1 and CDR2 (germline): SNHLY, FYNNEI.

This chain uses TRBV27 with TRBJ2-3, with D perhaps TRBD1 or TRBD2 (5 bases each). V dropped 7 bases and J dropped 4 bases, with 21 bases sitting between them. Germline CDR1 reads MNHEY; CDR2 reads SMNVEV (reference sequence). The CDR3 totals 16 residues. Here the CDR3 DNA reads TGTGCCAGCACTACCCACGGGACCGCGGTATCAGATACGCAGTATTTT. Its translation: CASTTHGTAVSDTQYF.

This sequence joins TRBV20-1 and TRBJ2-1, with 12 bases that match TRBD2. Per the germline V gene, CDR1 is DFQATT and CDR2 is SNEGSKA (reference sequence). The CDR3 is 18 residues long. J gave up 7 bases and V 3 bases, and 16 bases lay outside the gene matches. The CDR3, as DNA: TGCAGTGCTAGTCGACTAGCGGGAGTGGCTCGTCTGGGGAATGAGCAGTTCTTC. It codes for CSASRLAGVARLGNEQFF.

J is TRBJ1-2 and V is TRBV19; 12 bases line up with TRBD1. This CDR3 comprises 14 residues. The J segment lost 2 bases and the V segment lost 6 bases, leaving 1 base of the junction unmatched. Germline V gene sequence: CDR1 LNHDA, CDR2 SQIVND (reference sequence). CDR3 residues: CASRGTGGNYGYTF. In DNA form, the CDR3 reads TGTGCCAGTAGAGGGACAGGGGGCAACTATGGCTACACCTTC.

This CDR3 reads CASSLVTGNNEQFF. The CDR3 region has the DNA TGTGCCAGCAGCTTAGTTACAGGGAACAATGAGCAGTTCTTC. The J gene is TRBJ2-1, the V gene TRBV7-2; tentative D call: TRBD1 (6 bases). Germline-derived CDR1 and CDR2 are SGHTA and FQGNSA. The CDR3 runs 14 residues. V was trimmed by 1 base and J by 5 bases, leaving 9 bases between them.

The chain combines TRBV29-1 with TRBJ2-3; TRBD1 agrees at 7 bases. The CDR3 length is 13 residues. After removal of 3 bases from V and 2 bases from J, the junction contained 2 bases not matched to a gene. In germline, CDR1 is SQVTM, CDR2 ANQGSEA. CDR3 residues: CSVEGTVTDTQYF. Written as DNA, the CDR3 is TGCAGCGTTGAGGGGACAGTCACAGATACGCAGTATTTT.

The J gene is TRBJ1-1, the V gene TRBV9, with a possible D match to TRBD1 (6 bases). Germline-derived CDR1 and CDR2 are SGDLS and YYNGEE. The V gene lost 0 bases and the J gene lost 5 bases, with 14 bases spanning the gap. The CDR3 has 15 residues. CDR3 coding DNA: TGTGCCAGCAGCGTAGGACCCAACAGGGAGACTGAAGCTTTCTTT. The encoded protein is CASSVGPNRETEAFF. The full variable domain, with the rest looked up from reference TRBV9 and TRBJ1-1, is DSGVTQTPKHLITATGQRVTLRCSPRSGDLSVYWYQQSLDQGLQFLIQYYNGEERAKGNILERFSAQQFPDLHSELNLSSLELGDSALYFCASSVGPNRETEAFFGQGTRLTVV.

The gene calls are TRBV7-2 and TRBJ2-7, with D maybe TRBD2 (6 bases). V was trimmed by 5 bases and J by 7 bases, leaving 18 bases between them. The V gene's germline CDR1 is SGHTA and CDR2 FQGNSA. The CDR3 loop spans 14 amino acids. Here the CDR3 reads CASSPRLVGREQYF. The CDR3 DNA follows: TGTGCCAGCAGCCCCCGACTAGTGGGTAGGGAGCAGTACTTC.

This sequence joins TRBV21-1 and TRBJ2-1; the D call TRBD1 from the table was never checked on the DNA. TRBV21-1 is assigned pseudogene status. The CDR3 has 18 residues. CDR3 DNA: TGTGCCAGCAGAAGGGGCTCCTTAGGACCAAGCTCCTACAATGAGCAGTTCTTC. Protein product: CASRRGSLGPSSYNEQFF.

The chain is built from TRBV4-3 and TRBJ2-7; no clear D. The V end was cut by 0 bases, the J end by 3 bases, with 12 bases between. Germline CDR1 is LGHNA and CDR2 is YSLEER. The CDR3 totals 15 residues. Written as DNA, the CDR3 is TGCGCCAGCAGCCAAGACGCGTACGGTGTCTACGAGCAGTACTTC. It translates to CASSQDAYGVYEQYF.

The V call is TRBV19, the J call TRBJ2-7, with no clear D. The CDR3 is made up of 13 amino acids. The V gene's germline CDR1 is LNHDA and CDR2 SQIVND (reference sequence). Trimming removed 6 bases from V and 5 bases from J, with 14 bases in between. The CDR3, as DNA: TGTGCCAGTAGCCCTGGTTTCTGGGACGAGCAGTACTTC. Its translation: CASSPGFWDEQYF. Full variable domain (missing parts from reference TRBV19 and TRBJ2-7): DGGITQSPKYLFRKEGQNVTLSCEQNLNHDAMYWYRQDPGQGLRLIYYSQIVNDFQKGDIAEGYSVSREKKESFPLTVTSAQKNPTAFYLCASSPGFWDEQYFGPGTRLTVT.

This chain joins TRBV12-5 and TRBJ2-2; 7 bases fit TRBD1. There are 15 residues in the CDR3. V was pared by 6 bases and J by 5 bases, with 9 bases of the junction left unmatched. CDR1 is LGHNT and CDR2 is FRNRAP in the germline V gene. Here the CDR3 reads CASGFPGGGTGELFF. The CDR3 DNA reads as TGTGCTAGTGGATTCCCAGGGGGTGGGACCGGGGAGCTGTTTTTT. Using reference TRBV12-5 and TRBJ2-2 for the parts outside the CDR3, the full variable domain is DARVTQTPRHKVTEMGQEVTMRCQPILGHNTVFWYRQTMMQGLELLAYFRNRAPLDDSGMPKDRFSAEMPDATLATLKIQPSEPRDSAVYFCASGFPGGGTGELFFGEGSRLTVL.

In the case of this clone: The sample holds other DNA sequences that translate to the same CDR3. The V call is TRBV4-3, the J call TRBJ1-4; weak D call: TRBD1 (5 bases). V was trimmed by 4 bases and J by 7 bases, leaving 10 bases between them. The CDR3 runs 13 residues. Per the germline V gene, CDR1 is LGHNA and CDR2 is YSLEER. Here the CDR3 reads CASSRGEGEKLFF. The CDR3 coding sequence is TGCGCCAGCAGCCGGGGGGAAGGTGAAAAACTGTTTTTT.

The CDR3 spells CASSLELAGELFF. CDR3 sequence (DNA): TGTGCCAGCAGCTTGGAGTTAGCCGGGGAGCTGTTTTTT. The J gene is TRBJ2-2, the V gene TRBV5-5, with D hard to call. The CDR3 length is 13 residues. Germline CDR1 and CDR2: SGHKS and YYEKEE (reference sequence). Trimming stripped 0 bases from V and 6 bases from J, with 6 bases between.

The J gene is TRBJ2-1, the V gene TRBV18; D might be TRBD1 or TRBD2, each matching 5 bases. Germline-derived CDR1 and CDR2 are KGHSH and LQKENI. With 3 bases removed from V and 6 bases from J, the gap between germline ends came to 18 bases. This CDR3 is 16 amino acids long. DNA for the CDR3: TGTGCCAGCTCACCGGGGACCAGTGGGTTTTCCAATGAGCAGTTCTTC. Translated: CASSPGTSGFSNEQFF. The full variable domain, completed using reference TRBV18 and TRBJ2-1, is NAGVMQNPRHLVRRRGQEARLRCSPMKGHSHVYWYRQLPEEGLKFMVYLQKENIIDESGMPKERFSAEFPKEGPSILRIQQVVRGDSAAYFCASSPGTSGFSNEQFFGPGTRLTVL.

V gene TRBV15 combines with J gene TRBJ2-1; a possible D gene is TRBD2 (5 bases). The length of the CDR3 is 17 residues. The germline CDR1 and CDR2 sequences are LNHNV and YYDKDF (reference sequence). V shed 0 bases and J shed 4 bases, with 16 bases lying between them. CDR3 bases: TGTGCCACCAGCAGAGACCCCGGAGCGGAAGCGTACAATGAGCAGTTCTTC. The encoded protein is CATSRDPGAEAYNEQFF.

The chain uses TRBV18 and TRBJ2-1, with TRBD2 matching 10 bases. The trim removed 0 bases at V and 8 bases at J, leaving 10 bases unmatched. Germline-derived CDR1 and CDR2 are KGHSH and LQKENI. The CDR3 is 17 amino acids. CDR3 DNA: TGTGCCAGCTCACCACCGAGCGGGAGGGCCTTTCTGGATGAGCAGTTCTTC. It yields the protein CASSPPSGRAFLDEQFF.

The genes are TRBV5-5 and TRBJ2-1; possibly TRBD2 for D (6 bases). The V gene lost 4 bases and the J gene lost 0 bases, with 17 bases spanning the gap. The CDR3 extends over 17 amino acids. Germline values: CDR1 SGHKS, CDR2 YYEKEE (reference sequence). The CDR3 DNA sequence: TGTGCCAGCAGCATCCCGGGACTTTTTAGCTCCTACAATGAGCAGTTCTTC. Its translation is CASSIPGLFSSYNEQFF.

The chain joins TRBV14 to TRBJ2-6; the D gene is possibly TRBD2 (6 bases). Germline V gives CDR1 SGHDN, CDR2 FVKESK. The V and J ends lost 1 base and 10 bases respectively, with 8 bases between them. The CDR3 sequence is 13 residues long. The CDR3 bases are TGTGCCAGCAGCCAAGTCGCGGGGAACGTCCTGACTTTC. Translated: CASSQVAGNVLTF. Full variable domain (remainder filled in from reference TRBV14 and TRBJ2-6): EAGVTQFPSHSVIEKGQTVTLRCDPISGHDNLYWYRRVMGKEIKFLLHFVKESKQDESGMPNNRFLAERTGGTYSTLKVQPAELEDSGVYFCASSQVAGNVLTFGAGSRLTVL.

This sequence joins TRBV7-9 and TRBJ2-1, with 13 bases fitting TRBD2. The germline gives CDR1 SEHNR, CDR2 FQNEAQ (reference sequence). This CDR3 spans 16 amino acids. V lost 5 bases, J lost 4 bases, and 5 bases stayed unmatched. The CDR3 sequence: CASSELLAGGYNEQFF. CDR3 in DNA: TGTGCCAGCAGCGAATTACTAGCGGGAGGGTACAATGAGCAGTTCTTC. The whole variable domain, remainder taken from reference TRBV7-9 and TRBJ2-1, is DTGVSQNPRHKITKRGQNVTFRCDPISEHNRLYWYRQTLGQGPEFLTYFQNEAQLEKSRLLSDRFSAERPKGSFSTLEIQRTEQGDSAMYLCASSELLAGGYNEQFFGPGTRLTVL.

The CDR3 region is CASSGASGFTDTQYF. As DNA, the CDR3 is TGCGCCAGCAGTGGGGCTAGCGGATTCACAGATACGCAGTATTTT. The J gene is TRBJ2-3, the V gene TRBV10-1; 7 bases fit TRBD2. V trimming: 4 bases; J trimming: 2 bases; junction bases outside the gene matches: 6. The CDR3 length is 15 residues. CDR1 is WNHNN and CDR2 is SYGVQD in the germline V gene (reference sequence).

V usage is TRBV7-9 and J usage is TRBJ2-5; 7 bases line up with TRBD1. The CDR3 has 15 residues. The V gene's germline CDR1 is SEHNR and CDR2 FQNEAQ (reference sequence). Trimming cost V 4 bases and J 2 bases; bases outside gene matches: 7. The CDR3, as DNA: TGTGCCAGCAGCTACCTCCGGGACAGTCAAGAGACCCAGTACTTC. Its protein is CASSYLRDSQETQYF.

This chain connects TRBV6-1 to TRBJ2-7; 12 nucleotides line up with TRBD1. Germline CDR1 and CDR2: MNHNS and SASEGT. The CDR3 sequence is 16 residues long. V shed 2 bases, J shed 7 bases, and the junction held 9 bases outside the gene matches. The CDR3 loop is CASSEYGTGGSDEQYF. CDR3 nucleotides: TGTGCCAGCAGTGAATACGGGACAGGGGGCTCGGATGAGCAGTACTTC.

The chain has TRBV29-1 and TRBJ2-7; TRBD2 aligns across 7 bases. This CDR3 has 13 residues. Germline values: CDR1 SQVTM, CDR2 ANQGSEA. The trim removed 6 bases at V and 4 bases at J, leaving 9 bases unmatched. In nucleotides, the CDR3 is TGCAGCGTGTCTGGGGGGGAAGGTTACGAGCAGTACTTC. Encoded protein: CSVSGGEGYEQYF.

The chain employs TRBV6-4 and TRBJ2-3; a weak D match, TRBD2 (5 bases). Germline CDR1 MRHNA, CDR2 SNTAGT. Trimming left V 11 bases short and J 0 bases short, with 15 bases between. This CDR3 has 14 amino acids. CDR3 nucleotides: TGTGCCTCTCGAAGGGAGCCGAGCACAGATACGCAGTATTTT. Encoded protein: CASRREPSTDTQYF.

The chain joins TRBV10-1 to TRBJ2-4, with 8 bases that match TRBD1. The CDR3 runs to 21 residues. Per the germline V gene, CDR1 is WNHNN and CDR2 is SYGVQD (reference sequence). Trimming took 4 bases from V and 0 from J; bases not matched to a gene: 20. The CDR3 protein is CASSGDGMTGDSRLAKNIQYF. The CDR3 coding sequence is TGCGCCAGCAGTGGAGATGGTATGACAGGGGATTCTAGGTTAGCCAAAAACATTCAGTACTTC.

This sequence joins TRBV2 and TRBJ2-1; the D is unclear. The germline V gene encodes CDR1 SNHLY and CDR2 FYNNEI. Trimming shortened V by 3 bases and J by 0 bases, and 9 bases separated the two germline ends. The CDR3 is 15 amino acids. This CDR3 is CASSDAVSSYNEQFF. DNA of the CDR3: TGTGCCAGCAGTGATGCTGTTAGCTCCTACAATGAGCAGTTCTTC. Full variable domain (rest looked up from reference TRBV2 and TRBJ2-1): EPEVTQTPSHQVTQMGQEVILRCVPISNHLYFYWYRQILGQKVEFLVSFYNNEISEKSEIFDDQFSVERPDGSNFTLKIRSTKLEDSAMYFCASSDAVSSYNEQFFGPGTRLTVL.

The CDR3 reads CASSELNTDTQYF. CDR3 DNA sequence: TGTGCCAGCAGTGAATTGAACACAGATACGCAGTATTTT. V and J are TRBV6-1 and TRBJ2-3; D unclear. V was cut by 2 bases and J by 2 bases, with 5 bases left in between. Germline V gene sequence: CDR1 MNHNS, CDR2 SASEGT. The CDR3 is made up of 13 amino acids.

Note on this clone: An end of the junction does not agree with germline; a read error may underlie this. The chain employs TRBV6-5 and TRBJ1-2, with D unresolved. Germline assignment: CDR1 MNHEY and CDR2 SVGAGI. The CDR3 is made up of 14 amino acids. The CDR3 DNA sequence: TGTGCCAGCAGTTACATAACCGGGCCACAAAAGGTGTGCTTC. Its protein is CASSYITGPQKVCF.